The following is a T cell receptor (beta chain) sequence with its context. There is no known antigen for this receptor. Within one base of it there is no much larger clone, and no base qualities were kept. This sample is part of a study of blood T cell repertoires in COVID-19 (dated by TCRdb to 2020 to 2022). Looking at the study overall: Collaborator samples came from the United States, Italy and Spain and covered acute and convalescent phases of COVID-19. Deeply sampled blood TCRbeta repertoires from subjects exposed to, actively infected with, or recovered from COVID-19 were included in the dataset. Where HLA class I and class II types were available, the types were taken from metadata supplied by the sample provider, not from assay-based typing. The prospective study material was composed of cDNA or gDNA derived from T cells, B-cell-depleted T cells, or PBMCs. The repertoires were made available in a free public database intended to serve as a resource for research on the immune response to SARS-CoV-2. Nearly every sample came with metadata listing a de-identified subject ID, COVID-19 status, age in years and sex. Samples were obtained from the ongoing ImmuneRACE study (first 160 participants) and from some 1,200 subjects provided by 6 global collaborators. Study-level results and caveats: The amount of clinical and demographic metadata varied by source and participant and was provided uncurated.

The CDR3 spans 16 residues, from the cysteine through the phenylalanine. Only the CDR3 region is kept as DNA, spanning 48 bases read in frame from base 1. CDR1 KGHSH and CDR2 LQKENI are derived from the germline V gene. Ends trimmed: V by 5 bases, J by 4 bases; bases unmatched to a gene: 11. Each collaborating institution followed its own protocols to collect whole blood in K2EDTA tubes. Collaborator samples were shipped for TCRbeta analysis as frozen whole blood, isolated PBMCs, or DNA extracted from either sample type. TCRbeta CDR3 regions were amplified from genomic DNA using the immunoSEQ Assay, a bias-controlled multiplex PCR. The source study handled its data this way. Nucleated cell counts per sample were estimated from amplification of reference gene primers within the assay. To quantify the absolute abundance of each unique TCRbeta CDR3 rearrangement, sequence reads were collapsed and filtered. For each sample, productive Simpson clonality was calculated by taking the square root of Simpson's diversity index across productive rearrangements. The immuneACCESS repertoire file appears here via TCRdb, limited to in-frame rearrangements. These files lack a portion of the clones; in checked studies, under half of the deficit traces to unresolved V genes, and the cause of the others is not known. V, J and clone size reflect that table, while D and trimming were determined from the DNA. The sample table holds some 78,000 clones, of which around nine tenths were seen once. About 12% of the sample is held by the ten biggest clonotypes.

Sequenced material: peripheral blood. The TCR was taken from an older man with active or convalescent COVID-19. The chain couples TRBV18 to TRBJ2-5; the junction holds 9 bases that match TRBD1. The nucleotides read TGTGCCAGCTCAGAACAGGGGGCGAAGTACCGAGAGACCCAGTACTTC. It translates as CASSEQGAKYRETQYF.